These 9 T cell receptor beta chains were sequenced from one sample in a study of T cell responses to AZD1222 COVID-19 vaccine. Profiling relied on immunoSEQ multiplex PCR, and the TCRdb table lists in-frame clones only, not all of them. The table includes 92,000 or so clones, 75% to 90% detected once. Source: peripheral blood, taken 28 days after the second AZD1222 dose. Receptor source: an adult who received the AZD1222 COVID-19 vaccine.

The chain is built from TRBV3-1 (or the pseudogene TRBV3-2) and TRBJ2-3, with 9 bases matching TRBD2. From germline, CDR1 is LGHDT and CDR2 YNNKEL (reference sequence). The CDR3 has 14 residues. With V trimmed by 4 bases and J by 4 bases, 3 bases remained unmatched. The DNA of the CDR3 is TGTGCCAGCAGCCTTAGCGGGGGAGCAGATACGCAGTATTTT. Residues: CASSLSGGADTQYF.

The chain links TRBV27 to TRBJ2-1; 9 nucleotides line up with TRBD1. Unmatched junction bases numbered 9, after V lost 5 bases and J lost 7 bases. CDR3 size: 15 residues. CDR1 is MNHEY and CDR2 is SMNVEV in the germline V gene (reference sequence). The CDR3 spells CASSQITGGLNEQFF. CDR3 in DNA: TGTGCCAGCAGTCAAATCACAGGGGGCTTGAATGAGCAGTTCTTC.

In regard to this clone: This CDR3 is also generated by other DNA sequences in the sample. The rearrangement links TRBV27 to TRBJ1-1; D is undetermined. The V end lost 2 bases, the J end lost 4 bases, and 11 bases lay between the germline ends. The CDR3 length is 14 residues. CDR1 and CDR2 from the germline V gene are MNHEY and SMNVEV (reference sequence). The CDR3 loop is CASSLLGGGTEAFF. CDR3 bases: TGTGCCAGCAGTTTACTGGGAGGAGGCACTGAAGCTTTCTTT.

V gene TRBV30 combines with J gene TRBJ1-5, with 7 bases fitting TRBD1. Germline V gene sequence: CDR1 GTSNPN, CDR2 SVGIG (reference sequence). The V and J ends lost 1 base and 2 bases, in that order; junction bases with no gene match: 14. This CDR3 spans 18 amino acids. CDR3 nucleotides: TGTGCCTGGAGTGCCCAGGGGGTCTTTCCTGGCGGCAATCAGCCCCAGCATTTT. Amino acid sequence: CAWSAQGVFPGGNQPQHF.

This chain connects TRBV6-5 to TRBJ2-5, with 7 bases that match TRBD2. Germline V gene lookup returns CDR1 MNHEY and CDR2 SVGAGI. With 11 bases clipped from V and 4 bases from J, the junction kept 10 bases outside the gene matches. This CDR3 is 13 amino acids long. This CDR3 reads CAGTRSGGETQYF. The CDR3 DNA follows: TGTGCCGGAACACGTTCGGGGGGAGAGACCCAGTACTTC.

This clone was counted once. The rearrangement uses TRBV19 and TRBJ2-7; D is perhaps TRBD1 or TRBD2 (5 bases each). CDR1 is LNHDA and CDR2 is SQIVND in the germline V gene (reference sequence). The CDR3 is made up of 14 amino acids. V lost 4 bases to trimming and J lost 1 base, with 11 bases between them. CDR3 region: CASSTGTVSYEQYF. Written as DNA, the CDR3 is TGTGCCAGTAGTACCGGGACGGTTTCCTACGAGCAGTACTTC.

The CDR3 here is CASSQWGRTYSPLHF. The CDR3 nucleotides are TGTGCCAGCAGCCAGTGGGGCCGGACCTATTCACCCCTCCACTTT. The chain recombines TRBV3-1 (or the pseudogene TRBV3-2) with TRBJ1-6; D may be TRBD1 (5 bases). This CDR3 comprises 15 residues. CDR1 is LGHDT, CDR2 YNNKEL, per germline (reference sequence). V lost 3 bases and J 8 bases, leaving 14 bases between the germline ends.

This rearrangement joins TRBV4-3 to TRBJ2-7, with D unclear. Trimming took off 0 bases at V and 1 base at J, with 10 bases between the two ends. CDR3 length: 15 residues. Germline-derived CDR1 and CDR2 are LGHNA and YSLEER. In nucleotides, the CDR3 is TGCGCCAGCAGCCAAGATATTTGGCAGTCCTACGAGCAGTACTTC. Encoded protein: CASSQDIWQSYEQYF.

This clone was observed a single time. J is TRBJ2-7 and V is TRBV27, with 7 nucleotides matching TRBD1. This CDR3 has 14 amino acids. The V gene end was trimmed by 6 bases and the J gene end by 0 bases; junction bases not matched to a gene: 5. In germline, CDR1 is MNHEY, CDR2 SMNVEV (reference sequence). This CDR3 reads CASRPQGSSYEQYF. CDR3 nucleotide sequence: TGTGCCAGCAGGCCACAGGGGAGCTCCTACGAGCAGTACTTC.